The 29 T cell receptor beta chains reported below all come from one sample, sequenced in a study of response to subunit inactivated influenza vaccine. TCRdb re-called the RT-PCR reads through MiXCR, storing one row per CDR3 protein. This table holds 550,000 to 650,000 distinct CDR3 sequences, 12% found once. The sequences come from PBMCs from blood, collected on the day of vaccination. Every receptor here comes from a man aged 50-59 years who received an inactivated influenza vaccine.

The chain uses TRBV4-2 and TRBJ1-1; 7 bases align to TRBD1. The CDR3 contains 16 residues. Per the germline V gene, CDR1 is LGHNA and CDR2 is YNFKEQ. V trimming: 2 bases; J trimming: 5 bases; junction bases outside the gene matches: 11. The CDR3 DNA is TGTGCCAGCAGCCAACAAAGGACAGGAATGAGGACTGAAGCTTTCTTT. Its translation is CASSQQRTGMRTEAFF.

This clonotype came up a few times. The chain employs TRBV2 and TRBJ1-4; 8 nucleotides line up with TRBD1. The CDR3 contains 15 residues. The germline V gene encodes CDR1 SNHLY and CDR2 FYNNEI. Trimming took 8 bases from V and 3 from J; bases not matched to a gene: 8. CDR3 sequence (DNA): TGTGCCAGCTCGCGACAGGGGATTCCTAATGAAAAACTGTTTTTT. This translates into CASSRQGIPNEKLFF.

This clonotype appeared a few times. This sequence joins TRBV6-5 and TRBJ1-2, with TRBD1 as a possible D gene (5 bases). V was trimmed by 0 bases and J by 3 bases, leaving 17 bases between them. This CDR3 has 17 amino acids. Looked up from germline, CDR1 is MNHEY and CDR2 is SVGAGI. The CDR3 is CASSYSGTPVMDYGYTF. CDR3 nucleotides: TGTGCCAGCAGTTACTCCGGGACTCCGGTCATGGACTATGGCTACACCTTC.

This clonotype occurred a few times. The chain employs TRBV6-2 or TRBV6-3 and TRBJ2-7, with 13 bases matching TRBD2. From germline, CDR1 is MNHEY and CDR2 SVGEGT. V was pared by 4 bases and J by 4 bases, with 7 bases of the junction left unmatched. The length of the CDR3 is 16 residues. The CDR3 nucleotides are TGTGCCAGCAGTTTCGGGACTAGCGGGACTCCATACGAGCAGTACTTC. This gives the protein CASSFGTSGTPYEQYF.

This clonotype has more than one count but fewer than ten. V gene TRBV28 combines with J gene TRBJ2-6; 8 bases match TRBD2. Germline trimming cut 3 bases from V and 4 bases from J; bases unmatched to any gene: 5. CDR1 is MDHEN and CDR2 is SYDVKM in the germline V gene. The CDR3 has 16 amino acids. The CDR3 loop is CASSLRGANGANVLTF. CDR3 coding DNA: TGTGCCAGCAGTTTGCGGGGGGCGAACGGGGCCAACGTCCTGACTTTC.

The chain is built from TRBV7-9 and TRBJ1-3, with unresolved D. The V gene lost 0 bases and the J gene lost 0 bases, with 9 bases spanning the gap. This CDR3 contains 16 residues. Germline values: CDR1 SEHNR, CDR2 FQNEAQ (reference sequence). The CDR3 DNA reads TGTGCCAGCAGCTTAGCAGGAGAGCCCTCTGGAAACACCATATATTTT. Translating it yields CASSLAGEPSGNTIYF.

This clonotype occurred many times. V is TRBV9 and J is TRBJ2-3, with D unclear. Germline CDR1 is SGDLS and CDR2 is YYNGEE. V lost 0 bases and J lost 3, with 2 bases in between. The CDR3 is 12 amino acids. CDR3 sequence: CASSVGTDTQYF. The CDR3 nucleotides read TGTGCCAGCAGCGTAGGAACAGATACGCAGTATTTT.

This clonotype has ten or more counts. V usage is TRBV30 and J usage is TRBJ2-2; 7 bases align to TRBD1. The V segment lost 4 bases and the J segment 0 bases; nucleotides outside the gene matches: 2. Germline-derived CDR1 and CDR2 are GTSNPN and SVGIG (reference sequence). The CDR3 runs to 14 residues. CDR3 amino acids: CAWTGQANTGELFF. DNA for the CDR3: TGTGCCTGGACAGGACAGGCGAACACCGGGGAGCTGTTTTTT.

CDR3 in amino acids: CASSSGRADTGELFF. The CDR3, as DNA: TGTGCCAGCAGTTCCGGGAGGGCCGACACCGGGGAGCTGTTTTTT. The chain recombines TRBV12-3 or TRBV12-4 with TRBJ2-2, with 8 bases lining up with TRBD2. With V trimmed by 4 bases and J by 3 bases, 4 bases remained unmatched. The CDR3 has 15 amino acids.

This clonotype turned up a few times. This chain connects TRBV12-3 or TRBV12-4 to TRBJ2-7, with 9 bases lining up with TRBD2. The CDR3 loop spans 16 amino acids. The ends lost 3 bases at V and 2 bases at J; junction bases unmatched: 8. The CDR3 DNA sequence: TGTGCCAGCAGTTTTGCGGGAGGGCTCTCCGCCTACGAGCAGTACTTC. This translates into CASSFAGGLSAYEQYF.

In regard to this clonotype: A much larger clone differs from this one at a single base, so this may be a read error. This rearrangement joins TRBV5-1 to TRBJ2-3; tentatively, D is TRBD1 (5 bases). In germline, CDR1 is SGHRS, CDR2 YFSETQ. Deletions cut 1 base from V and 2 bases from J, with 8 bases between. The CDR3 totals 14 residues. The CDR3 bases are TGCGCCAGCAGCTTGAAGGGGCTCACAGATACGCAGTATTTT. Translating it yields CASSLKGLTDTQYF.

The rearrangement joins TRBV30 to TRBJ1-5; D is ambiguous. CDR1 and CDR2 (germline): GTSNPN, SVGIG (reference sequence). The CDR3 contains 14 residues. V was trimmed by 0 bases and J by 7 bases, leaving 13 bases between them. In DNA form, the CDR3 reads TGTGCCTGGAGTGTACGATTTTCGGGCCAGCCCCAGCATTTT. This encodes CAWSVRFSGQPQHF.

CDR3 in amino acids: CASSYSSRVLTGELFF. DNA of the CDR3: TGTGCCAGCAGTTACTCGTCGCGGGTGCTTACCGGGGAGCTGTTTTTT. The V and J genes are TRBV6-5 and TRBJ2-2, with a possible D match to TRBD2 (5 bases). The CDR3 is made up of 16 amino acids. V was shortened by 0 bases and J by 5 bases, with 13 bases between the two germline ends. In germline, CDR1 is MNHEY, CDR2 SVGAGI.

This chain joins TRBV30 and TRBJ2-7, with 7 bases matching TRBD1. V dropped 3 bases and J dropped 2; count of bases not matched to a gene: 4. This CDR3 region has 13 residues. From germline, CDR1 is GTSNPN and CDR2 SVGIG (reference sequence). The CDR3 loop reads CAWSRGQTYEQYF. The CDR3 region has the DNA TGTGCCTGGAGCAGGGGACAGACCTACGAGCAGTACTTC.

CDR3 loop: CASLGTASSYEQYF. CDR3 DNA sequence: TGTGCCAGCCTGGGGACGGCCAGCTCCTACGAGCAGTACTTC. This chain uses TRBV25-1 with TRBJ2-7; D could derive from TRBD1 or TRBD2 (5 bases each). V gave up 8 bases and J gave up 0 bases, with 14 bases separating them. Germline CDR1 MGHDK, CDR2 SYGVNS. The CDR3 sequence is 14 residues long.

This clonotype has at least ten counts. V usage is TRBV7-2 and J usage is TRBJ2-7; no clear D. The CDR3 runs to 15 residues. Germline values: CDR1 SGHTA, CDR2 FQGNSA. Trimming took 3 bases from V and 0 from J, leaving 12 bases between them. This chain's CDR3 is CASSFGRSASYEQYF. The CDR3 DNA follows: TGTGCCAGCAGCTTTGGGCGGTCAGCCTCCTACGAGCAGTACTTC.

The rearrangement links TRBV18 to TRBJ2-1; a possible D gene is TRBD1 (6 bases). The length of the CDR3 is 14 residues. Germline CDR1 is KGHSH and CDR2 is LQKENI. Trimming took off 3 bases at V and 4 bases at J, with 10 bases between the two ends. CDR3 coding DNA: TGTGCCAGCTCACCTCTAGACAGGTACAATGAGCAGTTCTTC. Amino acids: CASSPLDRYNEQFF.

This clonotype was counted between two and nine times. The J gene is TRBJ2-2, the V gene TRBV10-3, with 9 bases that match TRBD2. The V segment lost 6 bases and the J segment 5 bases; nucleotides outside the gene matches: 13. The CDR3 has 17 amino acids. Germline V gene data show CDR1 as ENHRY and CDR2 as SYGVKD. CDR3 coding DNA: TGTGCCATCAGCGGCAGGGCGGGAGGGCCGCGAACCGGGGAGCTGTTTTTT. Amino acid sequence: CAISGRAGGPRTGELFF.

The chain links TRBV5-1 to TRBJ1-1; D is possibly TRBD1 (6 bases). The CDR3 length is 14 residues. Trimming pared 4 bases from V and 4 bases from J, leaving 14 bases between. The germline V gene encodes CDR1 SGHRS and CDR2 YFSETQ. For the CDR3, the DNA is TGCGCCAGCAGCGGAAGAGGGGGGAGCACTGAAGCTTTCTTT. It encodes CASSGRGGSTEAFF.

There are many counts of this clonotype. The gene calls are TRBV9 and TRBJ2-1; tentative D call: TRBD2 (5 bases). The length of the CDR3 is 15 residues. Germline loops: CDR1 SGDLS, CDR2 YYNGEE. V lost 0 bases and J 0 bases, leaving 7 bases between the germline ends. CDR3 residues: CASSVELDSYNEQFF. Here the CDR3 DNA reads TGTGCCAGCAGCGTAGAACTAGACTCCTACAATGAGCAGTTCTTC.

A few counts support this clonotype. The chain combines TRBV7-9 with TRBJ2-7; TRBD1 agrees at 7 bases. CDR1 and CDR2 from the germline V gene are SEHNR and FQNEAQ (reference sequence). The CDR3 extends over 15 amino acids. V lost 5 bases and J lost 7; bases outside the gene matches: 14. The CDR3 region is CASSPNRGPVLEQYF. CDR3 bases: TGTGCCAGCAGCCCAAACAGGGGACCCGTCCTGGAGCAGTACTTC.

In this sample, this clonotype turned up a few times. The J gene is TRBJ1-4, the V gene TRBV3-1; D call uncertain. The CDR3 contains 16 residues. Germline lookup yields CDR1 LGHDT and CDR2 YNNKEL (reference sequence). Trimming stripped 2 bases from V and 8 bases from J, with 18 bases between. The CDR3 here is CASSQRTGALVEKLFF. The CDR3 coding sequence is TGTGCCAGCAGCCAACGTACGGGAGCCTTGGTGGAAAAACTGTTTTTT.

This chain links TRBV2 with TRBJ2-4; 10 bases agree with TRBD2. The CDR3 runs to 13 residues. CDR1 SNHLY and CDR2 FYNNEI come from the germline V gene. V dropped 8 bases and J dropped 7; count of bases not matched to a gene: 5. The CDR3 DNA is TGTGCCAGCGGGGGGACTAGCGCGAACATTCAGTACTTC. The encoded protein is CASGGTSANIQYF.

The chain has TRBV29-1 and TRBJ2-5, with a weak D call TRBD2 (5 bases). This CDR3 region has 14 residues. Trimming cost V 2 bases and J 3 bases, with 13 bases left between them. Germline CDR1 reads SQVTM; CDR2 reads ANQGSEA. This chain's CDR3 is CSVERAEEEETQYF. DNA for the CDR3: TGCAGCGTTGAAAGGGCGGAGGAGGAAGAGACCCAGTACTTC.

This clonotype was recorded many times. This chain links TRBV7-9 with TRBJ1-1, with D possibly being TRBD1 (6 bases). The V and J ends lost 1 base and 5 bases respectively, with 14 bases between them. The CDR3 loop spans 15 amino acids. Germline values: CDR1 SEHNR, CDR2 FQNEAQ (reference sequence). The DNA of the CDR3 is TGTGCCAGCAGCTTAGTCGGGGGGGCCAGGACTGAAGCTTTCTTT. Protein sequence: CASSLVGGARTEAFF.

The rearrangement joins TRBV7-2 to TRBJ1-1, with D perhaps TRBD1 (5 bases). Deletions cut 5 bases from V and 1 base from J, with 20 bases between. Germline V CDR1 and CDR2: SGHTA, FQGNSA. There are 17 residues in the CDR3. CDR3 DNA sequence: TGTGCCAGCAGCGGCAGGACAACGCATTGGTGGAACACTGAAGCTTTCTTT. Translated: CASSGRTTHWWNTEAFF. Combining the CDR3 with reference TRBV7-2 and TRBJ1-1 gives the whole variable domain GAGVSQSPSNKVTEKGKDVELRCDPISGHTALYWYRQSLGQGLEFLIYFQGNSAPDKSGLPSDRFSAERTGGSVSTLTIQRTQQEDSAVYLCASSGRTTHWWNTEAFFGQGTRLTVV.

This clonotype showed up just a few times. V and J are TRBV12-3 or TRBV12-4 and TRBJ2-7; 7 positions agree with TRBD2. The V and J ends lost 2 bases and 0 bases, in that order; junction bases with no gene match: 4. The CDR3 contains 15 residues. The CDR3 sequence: CASSLIGGTSYEQYF. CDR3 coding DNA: TGTGCCAGCAGTTTAATCGGGGGGACCTCCTACGAGCAGTACTTC.

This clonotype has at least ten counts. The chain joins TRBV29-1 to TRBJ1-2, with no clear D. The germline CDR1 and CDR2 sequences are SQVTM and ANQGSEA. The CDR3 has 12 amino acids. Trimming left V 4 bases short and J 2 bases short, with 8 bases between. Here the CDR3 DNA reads TGCAGCGTTGTATCAGACAACTATGGCTACACCTTC. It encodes CSVVSDNYGYTF.

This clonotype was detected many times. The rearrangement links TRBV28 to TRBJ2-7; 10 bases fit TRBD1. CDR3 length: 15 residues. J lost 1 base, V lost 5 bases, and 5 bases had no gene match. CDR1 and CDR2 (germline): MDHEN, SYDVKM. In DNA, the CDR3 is TGTGCCAGCAGTCCTCCGGGACAGGGGTCCTACGAGCAGTACTTC. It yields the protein CASSPPGQGSYEQYF.